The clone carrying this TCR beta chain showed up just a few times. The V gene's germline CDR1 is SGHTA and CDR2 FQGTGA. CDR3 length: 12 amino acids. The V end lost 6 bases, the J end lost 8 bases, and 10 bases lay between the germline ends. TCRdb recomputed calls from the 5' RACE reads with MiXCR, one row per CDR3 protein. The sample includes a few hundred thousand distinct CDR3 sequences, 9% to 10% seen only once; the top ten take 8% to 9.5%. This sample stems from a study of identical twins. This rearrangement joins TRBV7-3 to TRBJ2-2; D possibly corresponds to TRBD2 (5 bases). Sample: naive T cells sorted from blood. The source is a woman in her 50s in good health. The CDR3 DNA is TGTGCCAGCAGGGACTCCTTGGGGGAGCTGTTTTTT. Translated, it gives CASRDSLGELFF.